These 8 T cell receptor beta chains came from one sample sequenced in a study of CD8+CD57+ T cells in acquired aplastic anemia. Genomic DNA, the template, was used for profiling of the TCR beta VDJ and CDR3. MiXCR, run by TCRdb on the reads, gives a single entry per CDR3 protein. The table has about 240,000 distinct CDR3 sequences, around half seen once. Flow cytometry had shown expanded CD8+CD57+ cells in the patients chosen for sequencing. The sequenced material came from sorted CD4+, CD8+, or CD8+CD57+ T cells (not recorded which) from PBMCs. The receptors here all came from a human donor with aplastic anemia.

This clonotype was observed a few times. The V call is TRBV6-2 or TRBV6-3, the J call TRBJ1-2; possibly TRBD1 for D (5 bases). This CDR3 has 14 residues. Trimming left V 2 bases short and J 3 bases short, with 10 bases between. CDR1 and CDR2 from the germline V gene are MNHEY and SVGEGT. DNA for the CDR3: TGTGCCAGCAGTTACATGTTAGGGGACTATGGCTACACCTTC. It specifies CASSYMLGDYGYTF.

This clonotype was counted at least ten times. J is TRBJ2-1 and V is TRBV7-9, with 7 positions matching TRBD1. The CDR3 consists of 16 residues. Germline CDR1 SEHNR, CDR2 FQNEAQ (reference sequence). Trimming at V came to 2 bases and at J to 6 bases, leaving 10 bases not matched to a gene. The CDR3 is CASSLYKKTGSNEQFF. The CDR3 region has the DNA TGTGCCAGCAGCTTATACAAGAAGACAGGGTCCAATGAGCAGTTCTTC.

This clonotype was counted many times. The chain recombines TRBV13 with TRBJ2-3; no firm D call. Trimming pared 3 bases from V and 6 bases from J, leaving 10 bases between. There are 13 residues in the CDR3. Germline V gives CDR1 PRHDT, CDR2 FYEKMQ (reference sequence). CDR3 amino acids: CASSFDSRDTQYF. The CDR3 DNA follows: TGTGCCAGCAGCTTTGACTCGCGGGATACGCAGTATTTT. The variable domain in full, completed from reference TRBV13 and TRBJ2-3, reads AAGVIQSPRHLIKEKRETATLKCYPIPRHDTVYWYQQGPGQDPQFLISFYEKMQSDKGSIPDRFSAQQFSDYHSELNMSSLELGDSALYFCASSFDSRDTQYFGPGTRLTVL.

This chain uses TRBV5-1 with TRBJ2-7; perhaps TRBD2 as D (6 bases). Trimming removed 4 bases at V and 5 bases at J, with 16 bases between. In germline, CDR1 is SGHRS, CDR2 YFSETQ. This CDR3 has 14 amino acids. CDR3 sequence reads: CASSLKGTAHEQYF. CDR3 in DNA: TGCGCCAGCAGCCTGAAGGGGACTGCCCACGAGCAGTACTTC.

This clonotype was seen at least ten times. The chain carries TRBV20-1 and TRBJ2-2; TRBD2 matches 7 bases. This CDR3 spans 16 amino acids. With 5 bases clipped from V and 4 bases from J, the junction kept 13 bases outside the gene matches. Germline V gives CDR1 DFQATT, CDR2 SNEGSKA (reference sequence). CDR3 in amino acids: CSAQWASGITTGELFF. The CDR3 DNA is TGCAGTGCTCAGTGGGCCAGCGGGATCACCACCGGGGAGCTGTTTTTT.

The V call is TRBV9, the J call TRBJ2-7; 9 bases are a match to TRBD2. The germline V gene encodes CDR1 SGDLS and CDR2 YYNGEE. Trimming at V came to 1 base and at J to 6 bases, leaving 5 bases not matched to a gene. There are 14 residues in the CDR3. This CDR3 is CASSVRGTSSEQYF. The DNA of the CDR3 is TGTGCCAGCAGCGTAAGAGGGACTAGCTCCGAGCAGTACTTC.

This clonotype was counted many times. The V and J genes are TRBV5-8 and TRBJ1-1; D remains unclear. Germline V gene lookup returns CDR1 SGHTS and CDR2 YDEGEE. This CDR3 is built from 13 residues. Between the trimmed V and J ends, which lost 1 base and 4 bases, there was a span of 8 bases. CDR3 loop: CASSLLMATEAFF. The CDR3 nucleotides read TGTGCCAGCAGCTTGTTAATGGCCACTGAAGCTTTCTTT.

This clonotype was found many times. This chain connects TRBV7-2 to TRBJ1-2; a weak D match, TRBD1 (6 bases). The V end lost 1 base, the J end lost 2 bases, and 23 bases lay between the germline ends. Looked up from germline, CDR1 is SGHTA and CDR2 is FQGNSA. The CDR3 totals 19 residues. The CDR3 here is CASSLEGRGRTVQNYGYTF. Written as DNA, the CDR3 is TGTGCCAGCAGCTTAGAGGGACGAGGCAGGACAGTTCAAAACTATGGCTACACCTTC.